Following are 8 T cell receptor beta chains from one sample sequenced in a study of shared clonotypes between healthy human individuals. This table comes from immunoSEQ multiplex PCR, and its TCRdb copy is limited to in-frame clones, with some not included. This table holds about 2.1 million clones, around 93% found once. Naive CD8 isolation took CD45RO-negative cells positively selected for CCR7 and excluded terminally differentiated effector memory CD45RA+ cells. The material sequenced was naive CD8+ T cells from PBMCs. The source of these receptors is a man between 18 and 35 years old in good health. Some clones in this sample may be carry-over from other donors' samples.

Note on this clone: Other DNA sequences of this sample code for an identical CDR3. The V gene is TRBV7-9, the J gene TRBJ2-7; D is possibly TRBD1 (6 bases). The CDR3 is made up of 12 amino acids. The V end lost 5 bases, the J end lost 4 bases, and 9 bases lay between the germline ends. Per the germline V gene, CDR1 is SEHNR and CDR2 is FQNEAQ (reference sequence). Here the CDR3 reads CASSQQGYEQYF. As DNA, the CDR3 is TGTGCCAGCAGCCAACAGGGTTACGAGCAGTACTTC.

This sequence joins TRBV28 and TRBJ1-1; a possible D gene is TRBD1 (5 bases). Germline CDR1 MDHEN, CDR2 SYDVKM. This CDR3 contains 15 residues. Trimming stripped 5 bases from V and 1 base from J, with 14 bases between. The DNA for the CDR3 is TGTGCCAGCAGTCCGCCCCGCGGGGGGAACACTGAAGCTTTCTTT. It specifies CASSPPRGGNTEAFF.

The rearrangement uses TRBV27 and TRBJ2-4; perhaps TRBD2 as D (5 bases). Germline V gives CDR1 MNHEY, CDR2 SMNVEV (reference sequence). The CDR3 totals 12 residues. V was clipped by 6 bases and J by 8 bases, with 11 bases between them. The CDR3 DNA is TGTGCCAGCAGGGACGCGGAGGACATTCAGTACTTC. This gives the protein CASRDAEDIQYF.

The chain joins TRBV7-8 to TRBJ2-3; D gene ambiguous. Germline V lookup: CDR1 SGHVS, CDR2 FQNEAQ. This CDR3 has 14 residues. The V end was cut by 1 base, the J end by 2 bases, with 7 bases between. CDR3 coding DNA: TGTGCCAGCAGCTTAGGGCCTGACACAGATACGCAGTATTTT. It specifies CASSLGPDTDTQYF.

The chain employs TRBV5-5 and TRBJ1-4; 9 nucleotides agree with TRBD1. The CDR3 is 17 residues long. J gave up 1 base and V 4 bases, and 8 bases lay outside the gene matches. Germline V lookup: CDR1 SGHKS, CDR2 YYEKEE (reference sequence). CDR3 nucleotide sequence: TGTGCCAGCAGCCTTTTCCCGGGACAGGGAACTAATGAAAAACTGTTTTTT. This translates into CASSLFPGQGTNEKLFF.

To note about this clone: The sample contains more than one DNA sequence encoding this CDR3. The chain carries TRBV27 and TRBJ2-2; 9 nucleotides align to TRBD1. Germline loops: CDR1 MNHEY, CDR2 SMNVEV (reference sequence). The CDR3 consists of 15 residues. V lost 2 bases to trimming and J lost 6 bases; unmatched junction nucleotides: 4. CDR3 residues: CASSLGTGYPGELFF. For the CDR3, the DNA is TGTGCCAGCAGTTTAGGGACAGGGTATCCCGGGGAGCTGTTTTTT.

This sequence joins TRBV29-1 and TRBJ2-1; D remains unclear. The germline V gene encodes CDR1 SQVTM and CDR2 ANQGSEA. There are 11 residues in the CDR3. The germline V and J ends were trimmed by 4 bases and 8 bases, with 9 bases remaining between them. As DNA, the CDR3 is TGCAGCGTTGGGGTGCACTATGAGCAGTTCTTC. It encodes CSVGVHYEQFF.

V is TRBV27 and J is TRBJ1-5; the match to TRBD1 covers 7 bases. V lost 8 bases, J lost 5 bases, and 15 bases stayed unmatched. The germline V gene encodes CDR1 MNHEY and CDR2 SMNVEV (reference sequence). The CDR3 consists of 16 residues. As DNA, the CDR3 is TGTGCCAGCGGCGACAGGGTGGTTCAAAATGATCAGCCCCAGCATTTT. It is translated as CASGDRVVQNDQPQHF.